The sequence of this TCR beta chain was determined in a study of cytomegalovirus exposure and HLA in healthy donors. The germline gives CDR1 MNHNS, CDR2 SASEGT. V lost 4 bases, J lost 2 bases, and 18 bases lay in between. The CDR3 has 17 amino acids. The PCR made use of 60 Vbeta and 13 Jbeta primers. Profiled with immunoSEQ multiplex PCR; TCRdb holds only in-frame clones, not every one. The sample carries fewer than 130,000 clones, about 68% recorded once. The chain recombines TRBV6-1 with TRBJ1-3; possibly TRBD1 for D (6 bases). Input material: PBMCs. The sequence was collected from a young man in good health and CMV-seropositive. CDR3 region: CASSATPLQGPGNTIYF. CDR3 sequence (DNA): TGTGCCAGCAGTGCTACGCCCCTCCAGGGGCCTGGAAACACCATATATTTT.